This T cell receptor (beta chain) is drawn from a study of cytomegalovirus exposure and HLA in healthy donors. Study-level results: As was reported, the classifier diagnosed cytomegalovirus status with high specificity and sensitivity. Cytomegalovirus association was assigned to about 150 TCR beta chains.

The CDR3 sequence is 15 residues long. Germline CDR1 WSHSY, CDR2 SAAADI. V lost 6 bases to trimming and J lost 0 bases; unmatched junction nucleotides: 8. About this clone: The antigen remains undetermined.

The approximately 130-subject validation cohort, separate from the approximately 670-subject first cohort, included the donors. Data came from immunoSEQ multiplex PCR; TCRdb stores just in-frame clones and leaves some out. Of about 180,000 clones listed, roughly 85% are singletons. The clonotype was recovered from a man aged 18 to 35 in good health and CMV-seropositive. The rearrangement uses TRBV10-2 and TRBJ2-7; TRBD1 matches 7 bases. Specimen: PBMCs. CDR3 sequence: CASSDRAGSSYEQYF. CDR3 nucleotides: TGCGCCAGCAGCGACAGGGCCGGAAGCTCCTACGAGCAGTACTTC.